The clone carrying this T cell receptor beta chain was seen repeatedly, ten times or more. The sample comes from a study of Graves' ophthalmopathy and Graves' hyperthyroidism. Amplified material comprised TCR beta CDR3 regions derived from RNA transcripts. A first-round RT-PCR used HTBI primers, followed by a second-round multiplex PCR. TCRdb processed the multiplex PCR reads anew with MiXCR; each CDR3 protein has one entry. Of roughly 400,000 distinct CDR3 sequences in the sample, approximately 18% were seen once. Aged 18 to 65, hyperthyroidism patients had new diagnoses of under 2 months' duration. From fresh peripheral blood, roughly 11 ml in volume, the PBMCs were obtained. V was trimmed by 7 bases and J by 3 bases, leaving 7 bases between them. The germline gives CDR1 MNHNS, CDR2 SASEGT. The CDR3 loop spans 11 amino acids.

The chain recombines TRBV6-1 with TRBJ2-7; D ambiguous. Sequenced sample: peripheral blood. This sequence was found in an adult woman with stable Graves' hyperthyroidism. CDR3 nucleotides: TGTGCCAGCAACTTCGTCTACGAGCAGTACTTC. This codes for CASNFVYEQYF.